What follows are 4 T cell receptor beta chains derived from one specimen sequenced in a study of OX40 agonist ivuxolimab in advanced cancers. The table came from immunoSEQ multiplex PCR; TCRdb's copy has only in-frame clones and leaves some out. The sample lists about 83,000 clones; 70% to 85% were seen once. Sequences were derived from CD4+ or CD8+ T cells sorted from blood, sampled in a trial of the OX40 agonist ivuxolimab. All receptors come from an adult with an advanced solid tumor such as melanoma, head and neck, liver or kidney cancer.

V usage is TRBV16 and J usage is TRBJ1-1; a possible D gene is TRBD1 (6 bases). The CDR3 loop spans 14 amino acids. V lost 2 bases to trimming and J lost 3 bases, with 10 bases between them. Germline V gene data show CDR1 as KGHSY and CDR2 as FQNENV. CDR3 sequence: CASSQTGWDTEAFF. In DNA form, the CDR3 reads TGTGCCAGCAGCCAAACAGGGTGGGACACTGAAGCTTTCTTT. Based on the CDR3 plus reference TRBV16 and TRBJ1-1, the full variable domain is GEEVAQTPKHLVRGEGQKAKLYCAPIKGHSYVFWYQQVLKNEFKFLISFQNENVFDETGMPKERFSAKCLPNSPCSLEIQATKLEDSAVYFCASSQTGWDTEAFFGQGTRLTVV.

The rearrangement links TRBV18 to TRBJ1-1, with D possibly TRBD1 on 5 matching bases. Germline V gives CDR1 KGHSH, CDR2 LQKENI. This CDR3 has 15 amino acids. V was pared by 3 bases and J by 0 bases, with 11 bases between. The CDR3 loop is CASSPRQRMNTEAFF. DNA of the CDR3: TGTGCCAGCTCACCCCGACAGAGAATGAACACTGAAGCTTTCTTT. Variable domain in full (rest from reference TRBV18 and TRBJ1-1): NAGVMQNPRHLVRRRGQEARLRCSPMKGHSHVYWYRQLPEEGLKFMVYLQKENIIDESGMPKERFSAEFPKEGPSILRIQQVVRGDSAAYFCASSPRQRMNTEAFFGQGTRLTVV.

This clone was seen more than once but under ten times. The chain employs TRBV6-6 and TRBJ2-5; the match to TRBD1 covers 7 bases. CDR3 length equals 15 residues. The germline gives CDR1 MNHNY, CDR2 SVGAGI (reference sequence). V shed 2 bases, J shed 3 bases, and the junction held 6 bases outside the gene matches. In nucleotides, the CDR3 is TGTGCCAGCAGTTACGGACCCGGGACAGAAGAGACCCAGTACTTC. Its translation: CASSYGPGTEETQYF.

The chain combines TRBV7-9 with TRBJ2-7; 8 nucleotides match TRBD1. This CDR3 contains 14 residues. Germline V gene data show CDR1 as SEHNR and CDR2 as FQNEAQ (reference sequence). V lost 3 bases to trimming and J lost 4 bases; unmatched junction nucleotides: 5. CDR3 DNA: TGTGCCAGCAGCTTTGGACAGGGAGGATACGAGCAGTACTTC. Encoded protein: CASSFGQGGYEQYF.